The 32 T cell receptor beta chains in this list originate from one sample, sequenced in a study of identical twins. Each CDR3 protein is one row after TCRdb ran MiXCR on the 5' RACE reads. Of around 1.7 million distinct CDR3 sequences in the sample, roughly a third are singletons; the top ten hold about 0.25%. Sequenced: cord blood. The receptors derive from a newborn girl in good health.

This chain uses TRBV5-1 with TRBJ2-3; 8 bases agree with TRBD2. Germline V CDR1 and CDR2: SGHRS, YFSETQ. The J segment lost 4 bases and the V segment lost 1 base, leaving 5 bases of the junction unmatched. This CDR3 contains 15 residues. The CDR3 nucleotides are TGCGCCAGCAGCTTGCGCGGGAGGTCTTCAGATACGCAGTATTTT. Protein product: CASSLRGRSSDTQYF.

The chain's CDR3 is CASSVLSSYEQYF. CDR3 DNA: TGTGCCAGCAGCGTACTGAGCTCCTACGAGCAGTACTTC. V usage is TRBV27 and J usage is TRBJ2-7, with D unclear. Germline V gene data show CDR1 as MNHEY and CDR2 as SMNVEV (reference sequence). The V end lost 6 bases, the J end lost 0 bases, and 9 bases lay between the germline ends. The length of the CDR3 is 13 residues.

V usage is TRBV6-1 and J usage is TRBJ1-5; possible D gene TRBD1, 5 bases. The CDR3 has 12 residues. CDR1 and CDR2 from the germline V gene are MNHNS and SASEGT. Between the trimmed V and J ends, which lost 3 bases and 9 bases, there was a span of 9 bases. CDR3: CASSEGPRPQHF. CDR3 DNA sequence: TGTGCCAGCAGTGAGGGGCCCCGGCCCCAGCATTTT.

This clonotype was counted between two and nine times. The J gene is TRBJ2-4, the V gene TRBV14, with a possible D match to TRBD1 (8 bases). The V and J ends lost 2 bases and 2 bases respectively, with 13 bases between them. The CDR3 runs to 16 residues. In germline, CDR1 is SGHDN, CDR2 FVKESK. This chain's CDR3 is CASSQLQGGSKNIQYF. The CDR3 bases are TGTGCCAGCAGCCAACTACAGGGGGGGTCCAAAAACATTCAGTACTTC.

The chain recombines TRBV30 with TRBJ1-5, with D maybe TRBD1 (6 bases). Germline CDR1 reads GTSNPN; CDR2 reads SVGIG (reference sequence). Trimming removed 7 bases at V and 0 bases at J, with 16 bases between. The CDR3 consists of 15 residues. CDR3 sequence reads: CAFAEQGLSNQPQHF. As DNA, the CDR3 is TGTGCCTTCGCCGAACAGGGCCTTAGCAATCAGCCCCAGCATTTT.

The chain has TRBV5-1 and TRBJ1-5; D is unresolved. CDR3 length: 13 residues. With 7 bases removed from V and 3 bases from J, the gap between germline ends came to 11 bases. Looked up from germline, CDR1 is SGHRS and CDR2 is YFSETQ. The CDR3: CASPPRFNQPQHF. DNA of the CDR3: TGCGCCAGCCCCCCAAGGTTCAATCAGCCCCAGCATTTT. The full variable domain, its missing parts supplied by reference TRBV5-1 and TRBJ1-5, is KAGVTQTPRYLIKTRGQQVTLSCSPISGHRSVSWYQQTPGQGLQFLFEYFSETQRNKGNFPGRFSGRQFSNSRSEMNVSTLELGDSALYLCASPPRFNQPQHFGDGTRLSIL.

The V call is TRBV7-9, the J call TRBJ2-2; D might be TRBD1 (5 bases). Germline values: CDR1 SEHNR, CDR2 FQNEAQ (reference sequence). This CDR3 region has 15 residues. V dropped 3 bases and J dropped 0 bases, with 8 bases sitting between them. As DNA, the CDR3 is TGTGCCAGCAGCTTTGGGGCCCCGAACACCGGGGAGCTGTTTTTT. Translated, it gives CASSFGAPNTGELFF.

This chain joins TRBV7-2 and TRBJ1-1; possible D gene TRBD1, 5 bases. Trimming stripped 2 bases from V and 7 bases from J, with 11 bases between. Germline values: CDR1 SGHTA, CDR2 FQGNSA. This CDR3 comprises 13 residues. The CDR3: CASSLWGTVEAFF. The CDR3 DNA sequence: TGTGCCAGCAGCTTATGGGGGACGGTTGAAGCTTTCTTT.

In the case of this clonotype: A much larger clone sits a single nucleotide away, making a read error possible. The CDR3, as DNA: TGTGCCAGCAGGGAGGGACACTCCTACGAGCAGTACTTC. It codes for CASREGHSYEQYF. The rearrangement joins TRBV6-2 or TRBV6-3 to TRBJ2-1, with D perhaps being TRBD1 or TRBD2 (6 bases each). The DNA end favors TRBJ2-7, so the J call may be wrong. CDR3 length: 13 amino acids. Germline CDR1 is MNHEY and CDR2 is SVGEGT.

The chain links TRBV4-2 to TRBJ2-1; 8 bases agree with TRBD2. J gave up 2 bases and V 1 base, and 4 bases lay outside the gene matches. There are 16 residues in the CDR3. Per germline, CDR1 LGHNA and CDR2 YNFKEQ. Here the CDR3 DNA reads TGTGCCAGCAGCCAAGCGGGGGGGCGGGCCTACAATGAGCAGTTCTTC. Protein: CASSQAGGRAYNEQFF.

The CDR3 DNA sequence: TGTGCCAGCAGTGCGTCCAGCCTAACAGATACGCAGTATTTT. Translation: CASSASSLTDTQYF. The V gene is TRBV2, the J gene TRBJ2-3, with D uncertain. Trimming took 4 bases from V and 3 from J, leaving 11 bases between them. The germline CDR1 and CDR2 sequences are SNHLY and FYNNEI. There are 14 residues in the CDR3.

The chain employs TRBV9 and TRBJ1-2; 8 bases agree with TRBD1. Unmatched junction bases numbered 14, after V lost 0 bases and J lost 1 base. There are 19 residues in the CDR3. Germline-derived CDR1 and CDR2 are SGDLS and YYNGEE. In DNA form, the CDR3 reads TGTGCCAGCAGCGTAGCCGGCCCTCTACAGGGACAGGATAACTATGGCTACACCTTC. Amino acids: CASSVAGPLQGQDNYGYTF.

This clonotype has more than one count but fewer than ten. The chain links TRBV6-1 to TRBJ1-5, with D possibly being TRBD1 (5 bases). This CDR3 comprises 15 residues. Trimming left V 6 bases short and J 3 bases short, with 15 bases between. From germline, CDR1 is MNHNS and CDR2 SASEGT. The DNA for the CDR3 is TGTGCCAGCAGCGCAGGGAGGGGCCCCAATCAGCCCCAGCATTTT. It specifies CASSAGRGPNQPQHF.

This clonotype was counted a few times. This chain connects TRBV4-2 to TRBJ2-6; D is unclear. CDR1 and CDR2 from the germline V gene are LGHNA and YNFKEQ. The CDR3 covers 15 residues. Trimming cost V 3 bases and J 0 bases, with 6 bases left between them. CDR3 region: CASSHESSGANVLTF. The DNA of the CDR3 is TGTGCCAGCAGCCACGAGAGCTCTGGGGCCAACGTCCTGACTTTC.

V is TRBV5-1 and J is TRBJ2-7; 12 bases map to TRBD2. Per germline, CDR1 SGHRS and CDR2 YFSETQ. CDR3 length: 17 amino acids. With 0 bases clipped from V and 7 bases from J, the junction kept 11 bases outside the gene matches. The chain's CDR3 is CASSLGLAGVYHNEQYF. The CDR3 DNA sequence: TGCGCCAGCAGCTTGGGACTAGCGGGAGTTTACCACAATGAGCAGTACTTC.

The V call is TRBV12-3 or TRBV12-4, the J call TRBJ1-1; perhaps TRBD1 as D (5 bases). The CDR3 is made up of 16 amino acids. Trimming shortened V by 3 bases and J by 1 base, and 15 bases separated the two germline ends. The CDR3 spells CASSLARAVGNTEAFF. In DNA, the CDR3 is TGTGCCAGCAGTTTGGCCAGGGCGGTGGGGAACACTGAAGCTTTCTTT.

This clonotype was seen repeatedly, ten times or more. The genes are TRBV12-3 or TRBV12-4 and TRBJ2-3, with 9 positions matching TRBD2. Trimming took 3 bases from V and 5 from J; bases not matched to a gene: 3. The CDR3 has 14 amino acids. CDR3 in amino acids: CASSLASGKDTQYF. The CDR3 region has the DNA TGTGCCAGCAGTTTGGCTAGCGGGAAAGATACGCAGTATTTT.

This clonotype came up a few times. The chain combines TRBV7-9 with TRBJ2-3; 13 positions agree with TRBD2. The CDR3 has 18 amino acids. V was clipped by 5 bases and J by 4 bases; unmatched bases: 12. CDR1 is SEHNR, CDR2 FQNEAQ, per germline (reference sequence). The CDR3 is CASSPTPLTSGRSDTQYF. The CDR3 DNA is TGTGCCAGCAGCCCTACACCCTTGACTAGCGGGAGGTCAGATACGCAGTATTTT.

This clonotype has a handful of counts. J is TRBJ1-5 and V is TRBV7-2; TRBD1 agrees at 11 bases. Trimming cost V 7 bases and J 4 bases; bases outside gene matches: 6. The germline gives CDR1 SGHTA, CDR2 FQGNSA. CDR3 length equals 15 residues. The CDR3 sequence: CASTEGQGANQPQHF. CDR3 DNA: TGTGCCAGCACCGAAGGACAGGGGGCGAATCAGCCCCAGCATTTT.

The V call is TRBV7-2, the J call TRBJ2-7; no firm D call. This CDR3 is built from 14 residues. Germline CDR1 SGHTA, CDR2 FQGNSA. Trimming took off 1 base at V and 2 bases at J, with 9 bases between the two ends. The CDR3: CASSLVRAAYEQYF. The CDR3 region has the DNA TGTGCCAGCAGCTTAGTACGGGCCGCCTACGAGCAGTACTTC.

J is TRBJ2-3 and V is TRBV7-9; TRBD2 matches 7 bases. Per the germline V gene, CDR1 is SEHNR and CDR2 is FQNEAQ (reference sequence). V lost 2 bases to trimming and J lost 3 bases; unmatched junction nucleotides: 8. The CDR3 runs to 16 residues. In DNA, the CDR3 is TGTGCCAGCAGCTTACCCCCGACTAGCTTAACAGATACGCAGTATTTT. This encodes CASSLPPTSLTDTQYF.

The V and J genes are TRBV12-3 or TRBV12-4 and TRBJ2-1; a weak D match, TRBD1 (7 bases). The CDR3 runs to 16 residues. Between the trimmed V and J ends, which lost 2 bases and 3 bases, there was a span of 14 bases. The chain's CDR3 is CASSLIRGVFYNEQFF. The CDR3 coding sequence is TGTGCCAGCAGTTTAATCAGGGGGGTCTTCTACAATGAGCAGTTCTTC.

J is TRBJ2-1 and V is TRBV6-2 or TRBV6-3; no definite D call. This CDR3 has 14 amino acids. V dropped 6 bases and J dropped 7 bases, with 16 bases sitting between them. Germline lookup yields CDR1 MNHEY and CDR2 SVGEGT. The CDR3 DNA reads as TGTGCCAGCAGCCTAAACCCCGTCCCTAATGAGCAGTTCTTC. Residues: CASSLNPVPNEQFF.

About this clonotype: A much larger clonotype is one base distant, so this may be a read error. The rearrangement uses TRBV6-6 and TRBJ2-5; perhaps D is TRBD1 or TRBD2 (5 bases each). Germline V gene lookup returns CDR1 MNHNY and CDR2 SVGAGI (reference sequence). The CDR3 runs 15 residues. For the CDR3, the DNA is TGTGCCAGCAGTTACTCCCGGGGTGGACAAGGGACCCAGTACTTC. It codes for CASSYSRGGQGTQYF.

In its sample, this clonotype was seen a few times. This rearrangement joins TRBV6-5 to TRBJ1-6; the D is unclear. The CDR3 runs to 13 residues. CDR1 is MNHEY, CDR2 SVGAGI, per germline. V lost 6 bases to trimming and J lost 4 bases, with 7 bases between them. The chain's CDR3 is CASSFDYNSPLHF. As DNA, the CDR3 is TGTGCCAGCAGCTTTGATTATAATTCACCCCTCCACTTT.

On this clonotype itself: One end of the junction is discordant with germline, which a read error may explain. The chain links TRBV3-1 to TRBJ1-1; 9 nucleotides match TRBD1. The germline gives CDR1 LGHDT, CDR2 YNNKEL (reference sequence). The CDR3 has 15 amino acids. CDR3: CASSHWTGVNTEAFF. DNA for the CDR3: TGTGCCAGCAGCCATTGGACAGGGGTGAACACTGAGGCTTTCTTT.

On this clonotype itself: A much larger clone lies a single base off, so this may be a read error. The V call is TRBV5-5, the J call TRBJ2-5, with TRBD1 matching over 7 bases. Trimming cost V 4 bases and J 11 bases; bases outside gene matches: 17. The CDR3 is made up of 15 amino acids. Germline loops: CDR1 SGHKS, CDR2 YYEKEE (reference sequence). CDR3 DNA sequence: TGTGCCAGCAGCCCAGGGGGTATGAGAGACAATGAGCAGTACTTC. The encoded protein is CASSPGGMRDNEQYF.

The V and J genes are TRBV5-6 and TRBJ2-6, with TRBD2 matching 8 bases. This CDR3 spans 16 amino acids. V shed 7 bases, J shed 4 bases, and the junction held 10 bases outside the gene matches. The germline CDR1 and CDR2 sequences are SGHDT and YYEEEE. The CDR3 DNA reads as TGTGCCAGCGGTTATTTCCGACTAGCGGGGGCCAACGTCCTGACTTTC. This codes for CASGYFRLAGANVLTF. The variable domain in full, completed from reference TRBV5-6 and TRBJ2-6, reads DAGVTQSPTHLIKTRGQQVTLRCSPKSGHDTVSWYQQALGQGPQFIFQYYEEEERQRGNFPDRFSGHQFPNYSSELNVNALLLGDSALYLCASGYFRLAGANVLTFGAGSRLTVL.

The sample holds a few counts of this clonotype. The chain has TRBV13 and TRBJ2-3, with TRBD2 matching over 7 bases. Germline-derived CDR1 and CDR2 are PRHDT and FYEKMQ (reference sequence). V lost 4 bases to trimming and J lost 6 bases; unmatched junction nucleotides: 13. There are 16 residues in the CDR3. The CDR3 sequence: CASSSSQLASIDTQYF. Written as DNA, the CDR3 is TGTGCCAGCAGCTCCAGCCAACTAGCGTCGATCGATACGCAGTATTTT. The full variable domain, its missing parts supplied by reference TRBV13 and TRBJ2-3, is AAGVIQSPRHLIKEKRETATLKCYPIPRHDTVYWYQQGPGQDPQFLISFYEKMQSDKGSIPDRFSAQQFSDYHSELNMSSLELGDSALYFCASSSSQLASIDTQYFGPGTRLTVL.

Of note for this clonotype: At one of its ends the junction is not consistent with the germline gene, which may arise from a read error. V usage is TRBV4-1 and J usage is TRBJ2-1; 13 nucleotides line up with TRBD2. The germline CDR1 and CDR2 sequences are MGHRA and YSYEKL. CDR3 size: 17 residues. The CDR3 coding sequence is TGCGCCAGCACCCAAGGGACTAGCGGGACCTCCTACAATGAGCGGTACTTC. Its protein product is CASTQGTSGTSYNERYF.

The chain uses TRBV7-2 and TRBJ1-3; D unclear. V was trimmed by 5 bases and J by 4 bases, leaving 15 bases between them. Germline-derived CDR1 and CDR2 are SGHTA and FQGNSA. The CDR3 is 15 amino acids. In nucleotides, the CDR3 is TGTGCCAGCAGCACCACGGTTGGGCGCGGAAACACCATATATTTT. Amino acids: CASSTTVGRGNTIYF.

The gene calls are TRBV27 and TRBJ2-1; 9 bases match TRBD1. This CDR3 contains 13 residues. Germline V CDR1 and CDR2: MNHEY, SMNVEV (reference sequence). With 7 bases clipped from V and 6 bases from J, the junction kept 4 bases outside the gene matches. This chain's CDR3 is CASNRGRSNEQFF. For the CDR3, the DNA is TGTGCCAGCAACAGGGGGCGAAGCAATGAGCAGTTCTTC.